The 7 T cell receptor beta chains below were found in one sample sequenced in a study of CD8 T cells in Susac syndrome. Reverse transcription used about 0.45 to 1 ug RNA and random hexamers. TCRdb fed the immunoSEQ multiplex PCR reads into MiXCR, producing one record per CDR3 protein. This sample has 150,000 to 200,000 distinct CDR3 sequences, with approximately 94% found just once. Sequencing input: CD4+ T cells from PBMCs. These receptors were obtained from a human donor with multiple sclerosis.

The V gene is TRBV12-3 or TRBV12-4, the J gene TRBJ1-4; D is possibly TRBD1 (6 bases). The CDR3 has 14 residues. V gave up 7 bases and J gave up 3 bases, with 12 bases separating them. CDR3 in DNA: TGTGCCAGCACCCCACAGGGACCTAATGAAAAACTGTTTTTT. Its translation is CASTPQGPNEKLFF.

The J gene is TRBJ2-7, the V gene TRBV20-1, with D hard to call. Germline CDR1 DFQATT, CDR2 SNEGSKA (reference sequence). The CDR3 runs 13 residues. Trimming shortened V by 0 bases and J by 5 bases, and 11 bases separated the two germline ends. DNA for the CDR3: TGCAGTGCTAGAGATATTGTGGGCAACGAGCAGTACTTC. Protein product: CSARDIVGNEQYF.

The chain employs TRBV6-1 and TRBJ1-3; no clear D gene. Trimming shortened V by 5 bases and J by 4 bases, and 6 bases separated the two germline ends. The germline CDR1 and CDR2 sequences are MNHNS and SASEGT. CDR3 size: 12 residues. The CDR3 sequence: CASSIRGNTIYF. For the CDR3, the DNA is TGTGCCAGCAGTATACGAGGAAACACCATATATTTT.

The genes are TRBV15 and TRBJ2-1; 8 nucleotides align to TRBD2. The CDR3 contains 15 residues. Germline CDR1 and CDR2: LNHNV and YYDKDF (reference sequence). V shed 0 bases, J shed 10 bases, and the junction held 8 bases outside the gene matches. CDR3 sequence: CATSRDFDGRGEQFF. The CDR3 DNA sequence: TGTGCCACCAGCAGAGATTTCGACGGGAGGGGGGAGCAGTTCTTC.

CDR3 coding DNA: TGTGCCAGCAGGAAACTTTGGGCGGTCGGCACAGATACGCAGTATTTT. Protein product: CASRKLWAVGTDTQYF. The gene calls are TRBV2 and TRBJ2-3; unclear D gene. Looked up from germline, CDR1 is SNHLY and CDR2 is FYNNEI. Trimming stripped 6 bases from V and 1 base from J, with 17 bases between. The length of the CDR3 is 16 residues.

This chain connects TRBV20-1 to TRBJ2-3, with 9 bases aligning to TRBD2. Germline values: CDR1 DFQATT, CDR2 SNEGSKA (reference sequence). The ends lost 3 bases at V and 7 bases at J; junction bases unmatched: 11. The CDR3 spans 15 residues. CDR3 in DNA: TGCAGTGCTAGGGGCGGAGCGGGAGGATCGAATACGCAGTATTTT. Amino acid sequence: CSARGGAGGSNTQYF.

The chain combines TRBV5-6 with TRBJ1-5, with D perhaps matching TRBD1 (6 bases). V lost 4 bases to trimming and J lost 3 bases, with 14 bases between them. Germline V lookup: CDR1 SGHDT, CDR2 YYEEEE. The CDR3 is 15 residues long. The CDR3 DNA follows: TGTGCCAGCAGCCGAAGAGGACAGTACAATCAGCCCCAGCATTTT. As protein: CASSRRGQYNQPQHF.